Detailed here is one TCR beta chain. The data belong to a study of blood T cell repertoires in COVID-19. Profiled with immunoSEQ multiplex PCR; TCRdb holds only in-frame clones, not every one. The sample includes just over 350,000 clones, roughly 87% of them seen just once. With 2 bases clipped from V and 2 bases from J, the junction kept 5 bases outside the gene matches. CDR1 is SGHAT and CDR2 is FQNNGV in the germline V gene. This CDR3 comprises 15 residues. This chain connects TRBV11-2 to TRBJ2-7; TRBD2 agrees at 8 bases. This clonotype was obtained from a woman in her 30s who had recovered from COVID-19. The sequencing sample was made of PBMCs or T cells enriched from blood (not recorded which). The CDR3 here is CASSLKDSGTYEQYF. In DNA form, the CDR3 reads TGTGCCAGCAGCTTAAAGGATAGCGGGACCTACGAGCAGTACTTC.